This TCR beta chain was sequenced in a study of cytomegalovirus exposure and HLA in healthy donors. General study results and limits: Cytomegalovirus-associated status was assigned to 150 or so TCR beta chains. The productive fraction for most TCR beta V segments was about 87% or about 30% in an earlier analysis. Sequencing had likely introduced a cluster of highly shared sequence variants as an artifact.

This clone came up once. Its target is unknown. Primers included in the PCR were 60 Vbeta and 13 Jbeta primers. The assay was immunoSEQ multiplex PCR, and TCRdb's table has in-frame clones only and misses some. The table shows about 160,000 clones, with around 80% occurring only once. The CDR3 length is 15 residues. Germline-derived CDR1 and CDR2 are SGHNT and YYREEE (reference sequence). V lost 4 bases, J lost 5 bases, and 10 bases stayed unmatched. The sequence came from a man in his forties in good health and CMV-seronegative. What was sequenced was PBMCs. The chain uses TRBV5-4 and TRBJ2-7, with TRBD1 matching over 9 bases. The CDR3 region has the DNA TGTGCCAGCAGCGACCCCGGGACAGGGAACCACGAGCAGTACTTC. Its translation: CASSDPGTGNHEQYF.